This T cell receptor beta chain was retrieved from a study of T cells in Graves' hyperthyroidism and ophthalmopathy. This clonotype was counted at least ten times. Researchers amplified the TCR beta CDR3 regions from RNA transcripts. The TCR CDR3 was amplified in a first-round RT-PCR using the HTBI primer set. TCRdb processed the multiplex PCR reads anew with MiXCR; each CDR3 protein has one entry. The data show fewer than 650,000 distinct CDR3 sequences, around 14% seen once. This CDR3 spans 16 amino acids. CDR1 SEHNR and CDR2 FQNEAQ come from the germline V gene (reference sequence). The V end was cut by 1 base, the J end by 4 bases, with 14 bases between.

The origin of this receptor is a woman between 18 and 29 years old with Graves' ophthalmopathy. This chain joins TRBV7-9 and TRBJ2-1, with unresolved D. Sequencing was carried out using blood. CDR3 sequence reads: CASSLGAWLGYNEQFF. The CDR3 DNA follows: TGTGCCAGCAGCTTAGGTGCGTGGCTTGGGTACAATGAGCAGTTCTTC.